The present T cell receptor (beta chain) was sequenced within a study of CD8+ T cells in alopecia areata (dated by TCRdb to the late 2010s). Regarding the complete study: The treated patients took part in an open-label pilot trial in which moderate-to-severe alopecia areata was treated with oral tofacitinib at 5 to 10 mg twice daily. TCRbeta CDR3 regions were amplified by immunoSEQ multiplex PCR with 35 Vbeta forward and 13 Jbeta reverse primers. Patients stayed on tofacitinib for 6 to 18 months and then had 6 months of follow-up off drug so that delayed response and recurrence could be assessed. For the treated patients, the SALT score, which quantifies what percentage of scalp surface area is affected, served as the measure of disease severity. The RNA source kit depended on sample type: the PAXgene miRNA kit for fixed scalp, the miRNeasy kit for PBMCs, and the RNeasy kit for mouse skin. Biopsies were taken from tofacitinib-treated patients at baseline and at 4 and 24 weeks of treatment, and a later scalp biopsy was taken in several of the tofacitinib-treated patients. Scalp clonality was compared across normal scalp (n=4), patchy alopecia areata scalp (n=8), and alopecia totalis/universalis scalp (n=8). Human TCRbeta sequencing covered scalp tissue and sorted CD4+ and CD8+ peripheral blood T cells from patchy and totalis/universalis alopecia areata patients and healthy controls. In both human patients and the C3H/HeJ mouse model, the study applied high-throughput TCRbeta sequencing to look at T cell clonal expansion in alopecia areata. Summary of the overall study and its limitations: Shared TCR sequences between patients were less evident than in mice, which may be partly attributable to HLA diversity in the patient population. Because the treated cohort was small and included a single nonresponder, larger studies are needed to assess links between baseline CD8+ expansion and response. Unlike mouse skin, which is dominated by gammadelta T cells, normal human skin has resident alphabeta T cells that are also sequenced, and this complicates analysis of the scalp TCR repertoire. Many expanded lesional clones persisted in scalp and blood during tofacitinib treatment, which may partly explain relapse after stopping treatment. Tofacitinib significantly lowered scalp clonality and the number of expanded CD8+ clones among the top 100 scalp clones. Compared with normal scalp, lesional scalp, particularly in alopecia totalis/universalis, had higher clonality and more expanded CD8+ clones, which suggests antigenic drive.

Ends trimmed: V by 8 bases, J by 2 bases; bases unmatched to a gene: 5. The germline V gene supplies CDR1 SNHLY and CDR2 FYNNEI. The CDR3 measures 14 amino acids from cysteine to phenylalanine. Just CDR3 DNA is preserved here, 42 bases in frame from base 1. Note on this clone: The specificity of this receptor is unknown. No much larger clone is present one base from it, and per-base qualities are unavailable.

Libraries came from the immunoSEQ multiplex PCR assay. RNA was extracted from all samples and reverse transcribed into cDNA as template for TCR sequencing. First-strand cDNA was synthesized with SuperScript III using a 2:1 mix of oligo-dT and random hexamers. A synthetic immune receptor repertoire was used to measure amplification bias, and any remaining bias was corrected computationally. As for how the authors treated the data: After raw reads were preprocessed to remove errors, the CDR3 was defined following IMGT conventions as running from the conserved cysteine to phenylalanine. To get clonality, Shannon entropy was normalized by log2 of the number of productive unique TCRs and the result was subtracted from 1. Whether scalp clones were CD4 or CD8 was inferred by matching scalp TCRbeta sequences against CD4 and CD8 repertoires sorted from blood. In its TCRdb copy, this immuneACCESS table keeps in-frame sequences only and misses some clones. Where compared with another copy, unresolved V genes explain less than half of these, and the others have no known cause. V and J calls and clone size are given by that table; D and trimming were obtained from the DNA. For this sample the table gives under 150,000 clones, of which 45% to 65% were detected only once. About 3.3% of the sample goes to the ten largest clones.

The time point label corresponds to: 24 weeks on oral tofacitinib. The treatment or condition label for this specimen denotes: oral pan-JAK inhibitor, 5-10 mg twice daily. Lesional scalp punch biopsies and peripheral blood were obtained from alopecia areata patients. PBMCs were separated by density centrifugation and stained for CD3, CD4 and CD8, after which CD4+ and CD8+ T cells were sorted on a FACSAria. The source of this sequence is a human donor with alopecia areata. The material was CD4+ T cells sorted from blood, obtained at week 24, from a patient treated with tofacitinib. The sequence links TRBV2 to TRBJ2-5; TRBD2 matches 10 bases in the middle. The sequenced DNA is TGTGCCAGCCCGGGACTAGCGACACAAGAGACCCAGTACTTC. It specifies CASPGLATQETQYF.